Presented here are 30 T cell receptor beta chains from one specimen sequenced in a study of T cells in Graves' hyperthyroidism and ophthalmopathy. RNA transcripts yielded amplified TCR beta CDR3 regions. In the first-round RT-PCR of the TCR CDR3, the HTBI primer set was used. TCRdb independently ran MiXCR on the multiplex PCR reads; one entry per CDR3 protein. Seen here are 300,000 or so distinct CDR3 sequences, about 20% observed once, and the top ten hold approximately 49%. The sample taken for sequencing was blood. These receptor sequences come from a woman aged 45-65 years with Graves' hyperthyroidism.

The J gene is TRBJ2-7, the V gene TRBV12-3 or TRBV12-4; tentatively, D is TRBD1 (5 bases). The germline V and J ends were trimmed by 2 bases and 2 bases, with 10 bases remaining between them. CDR3 length: 14 residues. In DNA, the CDR3 is TGTGCCAGCAGTTTACAGGGTGCCCCCTACGAGCAGTACTTC. This gives the protein CASSLQGAPYEQYF.

This clonotype turned up a few times. The chain links TRBV7-9 to TRBJ1-1; D unclear. V was clipped by 1 base and J by 4 bases, with 4 bases between them. Germline V CDR1 and CDR2: SEHNR, FQNEAQ (reference sequence). The CDR3 totals 12 residues. CDR3 sequence: CASSLVATEAFF. CDR3 DNA sequence: TGTGCCAGCAGCTTAGTAGCCACTGAAGCTTTCTTT.

V and J are TRBV7-3 and TRBJ2-1; 13 bases agree with TRBD2. CDR3 length equals 16 residues. Looked up from germline, CDR1 is SGHTA and CDR2 is FQGTGA. V was pared by 5 bases and J by 10 bases, with 11 bases of the junction left unmatched. CDR3 region: CASSLTGLAGEGEQFF. The DNA for the CDR3 is TGTGCCAGCAGCCTCACAGGACTAGCGGGGGAGGGAGAGCAGTTCTTC.

The sample holds many counts of this clonotype. The chain links TRBV6-5 to TRBJ2-1; 9 bases map to TRBD2. Germline V gene sequence: CDR1 MNHEY, CDR2 SVGAGI. There are 15 residues in the CDR3. The V and J ends lost 2 bases and 9 bases, in that order; junction bases with no gene match: 8. The CDR3 sequence: CASSYGAGGRAEQFF. The CDR3 DNA reads as TGTGCCAGCAGTTACGGGGCGGGAGGGCGAGCTGAGCAGTTCTTC.

The chain couples TRBV20-1 to TRBJ2-5, with 13 bases aligning to TRBD2. V gave up 5 bases and J gave up 5 bases; unmatched junction bases: 5. Germline V lookup: CDR1 DFQATT, CDR2 SNEGSKA (reference sequence). The CDR3 is 14 amino acids. CDR3 protein: CSAQGLAGTETQYF. CDR3 nucleotide sequence: TGCAGTGCTCAGGGACTAGCGGGAACTGAGACCCAGTACTTC.

This clonotype has a count of ten or more. The rearrangement uses TRBV2 and TRBJ1-1; D unresolved. The germline gives CDR1 SNHLY, CDR2 FYNNEI. The CDR3 has 11 residues. V was clipped by 6 bases and J by 8 bases, with 10 bases between them. CDR3: CASRRTVEAFF. CDR3 bases: TGTGCCAGCAGGAGGACGGTAGAAGCTTTCTTT.

This clonotype was counted only a few times. A much larger clone differs by one base, so this may be a read error. The CDR3 DNA reads TGTGCCAGCAGTTTGCAGGGTTTCGGCACTGAAGCTTCCTTT. Amino acids: CASSLQGFGTEASF. The chain has TRBV27 and TRBJ1-1, with D maybe TRBD1 (5 bases). CDR1 MNHEY and CDR2 SMNVEV come from the germline V gene (reference sequence). This CDR3 region has 14 residues.

The genes are TRBV18 and TRBJ2-7, with D possibly being TRBD1 (6 bases). The CDR3 runs to 12 residues. CDR1 and CDR2 from the germline V gene are KGHSH and LQKENI. Between the trimmed V and J ends, which lost 3 bases and 6 bases, there was a span of 9 bases. The chain's CDR3 is CASSPGAAEQYF. The CDR3 DNA reads as TGTGCCAGCTCACCGGGGGCTGCCGAGCAGTACTTC.

This clonotype was seen more than once but under ten times. The gene calls are TRBV18 and TRBJ1-4; D perhaps matches TRBD1 (5 bases). V gave up 5 bases and J gave up 5 bases, with 27 bases separating them. The length of the CDR3 is 19 residues. The germline V gene encodes CDR1 KGHSH and CDR2 LQKENI. The CDR3 loop is CASSSTPGGANAANEKLFF. The CDR3 DNA sequence: TGTGCCAGCTCATCGACCCCGGGCGGGGCCAACGCGGCAAATGAAAAACTGTTTTTT. Full variable domain (outside the CDR3, taken from reference TRBV18 and TRBJ1-4): NAGVMQNPRHLVRRRGQEARLRCSPMKGHSHVYWYRQLPEEGLKFMVYLQKENIIDESGMPKERFSAEFPKEGPSILRIQQVVRGDSAAYFCASSSTPGGANAANEKLFFGSGTQLSVL.

This clonotype was picked up many times. The J gene is TRBJ2-1, the V gene TRBV6-5; the match to TRBD1 covers 12 bases. The CDR3 has 17 amino acids. The junction had 8 bases not matched to a gene; V was cut back by 2 bases and J by 6 bases. Germline CDR1 reads MNHEY; CDR2 reads SVGAGI. Here the CDR3 reads CASSYRPGQGAGNEQFF. In DNA form, the CDR3 reads TGTGCCAGCAGTTACCGACCGGGACAGGGGGCGGGCAATGAGCAGTTCTTC.

In its sample, this clonotype was seen many times. V is TRBV28 and J is TRBJ2-1, with TRBD2 identical over 8 bases. This CDR3 contains 17 residues. V lost 5 bases to trimming and J lost 5 bases; unmatched junction nucleotides: 14. Germline assignment: CDR1 MDHEN and CDR2 SYDVKM. CDR3 region: CASSRGSGDGTHNEQFF. DNA for the CDR3: TGTGCCAGCAGTAGGGGTAGCGGGGACGGGACCCACAATGAGCAGTTCTTC.

The table lists this clonotype with many counts. The chain carries TRBV9 and TRBJ2-3; TRBD2 is a possible D gene (6 bases). Germline V lookup: CDR1 SGDLS, CDR2 YYNGEE. V lost 4 bases, J lost 3 bases, and 21 bases lay in between. This CDR3 contains 17 residues. CDR3 region: CASSPSRLAQTTDTQYF. The CDR3 DNA follows: TGTGCCAGCAGCCCAAGTCGGCTAGCGCAAACAACAGATACGCAGTATTTT.

This clonotype was counted between two and nine times. The chain has TRBV7-8 and TRBJ2-5; 7 bases align to TRBD2. Trimming took 10 bases from V and 1 from J; bases not matched to a gene: 6. Per germline, CDR1 SGHVS and CDR2 FQNEAQ. CDR3 length equals 13 residues. The CDR3 DNA is TGTGCCACGGGGGAGGGGCTCCAAGAGACCCAGTACTTC. Its protein is CATGEGLQETQYF.

A remark on this clonotype: Its ends do not fully match the called genes, so a read error is possible. The chain uses TRBV7-7 and TRBJ2-7, with D possibly being TRBD1 (6 bases). CDR1 and CDR2 (germline): SSHAT, FNYEAQ (reference sequence). The CDR3 consists of 13 residues. This CDR3 is CASSQGTFGEQYF. CDR3 sequence (DNA): TGTGCTAGCAGCCAAGGGACATTTGGCGAGCAGTACTTC.

Ten or more counts support this clonotype. The V gene is TRBV20-1, the J gene TRBJ2-7; D possibly uses TRBD1 or TRBD2 (6 bases each). CDR3 length: 16 amino acids. V gave up 4 bases and J gave up 2 bases, with 21 bases separating them. CDR1 is DFQATT and CDR2 is SNEGSKA in the germline V gene (reference sequence). In DNA form, the CDR3 reads TGCAGTGCTAAAGGGGGGTCAGCCTCAATGGCCTACGAGCAGTACTTC. Translating gives CSAKGGSASMAYEQYF.

The table lists this clonotype with many counts. The chain carries TRBV20-1 and TRBJ2-5; D gene ambiguous. Trimming took off 1 base at V and 0 bases at J, with 3 bases between the two ends. The CDR3 has 12 amino acids. Germline-derived CDR1 and CDR2 are DFQATT and SNEGSKA (reference sequence). CDR3 sequence reads: CSARADQETQYF. CDR3 nucleotide sequence: TGCAGTGCTAGAGCGGACCAAGAGACCCAGTACTTC.

This clonotype was recorded a few times. This chain links TRBV20-1 with TRBJ2-1; no reliable D call. CDR1 is DFQATT and CDR2 is SNEGSKA in the germline V gene (reference sequence). Between the trimmed V and J ends, which lost 3 bases and 5 bases, there was a span of 8 bases. This CDR3 has 12 residues. The CDR3 region is CSASYIHNEQFF. CDR3 nucleotides: TGCAGTGCTAGCTACATACACAATGAGCAGTTCTTC.

This clonotype was observed at least ten times. This sequence joins TRBV3-1 and TRBJ1-2; no reliable D call. V was cut by 0 bases and J by 4 bases, with 12 bases left in between. CDR1 is LGHDT and CDR2 is YNNKEL in the germline V gene (reference sequence). This CDR3 contains 15 residues. CDR3 amino acids: CASSQDVEAFYGYTF. CDR3 coding DNA: TGTGCCAGCAGCCAAGATGTTGAGGCTTTCTATGGCTACACCTTC.

This rearrangement joins TRBV12-3 or TRBV12-4 to TRBJ1-2; D uncertain. This CDR3 is 13 amino acids long. V was clipped by 2 bases and J by 3 bases, with 7 bases between them. The CDR3 here is CASSLWEDYGYTF. The CDR3 nucleotides are TGTGCCAGCAGTTTATGGGAGGACTATGGCTACACCTTC.

V is TRBV19 and J is TRBJ2-2; weak D call: TRBD2 (6 bases). Trimming stripped 9 bases from V and 3 bases from J, with 14 bases between. This CDR3 region has 14 residues. Per the germline V gene, CDR1 is LNHDA and CDR2 is SQIVND (reference sequence). CDR3 in DNA: TGTGCCAGCAGACGGCGGGGCGACACCGGGGAGCTGTTTTTT. It specifies CASRRRGDTGELFF.

This clonotype was observed a handful of times. The V gene is TRBV5-1, the J gene TRBJ2-1; D gene uncertain. The length of the CDR3 is 14 residues. Germline CDR1 reads SGHRS; CDR2 reads YFSETQ. Trimming removed 3 bases from V and 2 bases from J, with 9 bases in between. CDR3 protein: CASSYLETYNEQFF. The CDR3 coding sequence is TGCGCCAGCAGCTACCTGGAGACCTACAATGAGCAGTTCTTC.

This clonotype was recorded a few times. This chain joins TRBV5-1 and TRBJ2-3; D may be TRBD1 (5 bases). V lost 1 base, J lost 0 bases, and 12 bases lay in between. CDR1 is SGHRS and CDR2 is YFSETQ in the germline V gene. CDR3 length equals 16 residues. The CDR3 region has the DNA TGCGCCAGCAGCTTGCAGCATGCAGGGAGCACAGATACGCAGTATTTT. Its protein product is CASSLQHAGSTDTQYF.

This chain uses TRBV10-2 with TRBJ2-5; 11 bases agree with TRBD1. The CDR3 is 16 residues long. V dropped 0 bases and J dropped 5; count of bases not matched to a gene: 5. Germline lookup yields CDR1 WSHSY and CDR2 SAAADI. The CDR3 reads CASSESKDRGRETQYF. DNA of the CDR3: TGCGCCAGCAGTGAGTCGAAGGACAGGGGGCGCGAGACCCAGTACTTC.

V and J are TRBV14 and TRBJ1-1; D unresolved. Germline CDR1 and CDR2: SGHDN and FVKESK. V lost 4 bases and J lost 2, with 14 bases in between. This CDR3 contains 15 residues. The CDR3 here is CASSRTPATNTEAFF. The CDR3 DNA sequence: TGTGCCAGCAGCCGCACCCCGGCTACCAACACTGAAGCTTTCTTT. Full variable domain (missing parts from reference TRBV14 and TRBJ1-1): EAGVTQFPSHSVIEKGQTVTLRCDPISGHDNLYWYRRVMGKEIKFLLHFVKESKQDESGMPNNRFLAERTGGTYSTLKVQPAELEDSGVYFCASSRTPATNTEAFFGQGTRLTVV.

Ten or more counts support this clonotype. The chain couples TRBV30 to TRBJ1-3; D might be TRBD1 (6 bases). Deletions cut 3 bases from V and 0 bases from J, with 12 bases between. Germline loops: CDR1 GTSNPN, CDR2 SVGIG (reference sequence). This CDR3 is built from 15 residues. The CDR3 protein is CAWSGGLTSGNTIYF. The CDR3 nucleotides are TGTGCCTGGAGCGGGGGCCTTACCTCTGGAAACACCATATATTTT.

The rearrangement uses TRBV20-1 and TRBJ2-3; 8 bases agree with TRBD1. The CDR3 sequence is 17 residues long. V lost 0 bases, J lost 0 bases, and 8 bases stayed unmatched. Germline CDR1 and CDR2: DFQATT and SNEGSKA (reference sequence). The CDR3 DNA sequence: TGCAGTGCTAGAGACCCGGACAGGGCCTCTAGCACAGATACGCAGTATTTT. Protein: CSARDPDRASSTDTQYF.

This sequence joins TRBV7-9 and TRBJ1-1; 11 nucleotides line up with TRBD1. V lost 3 bases to trimming and J lost 6 bases; unmatched junction nucleotides: 6. The CDR3 extends over 15 amino acids. Germline V gene lookup returns CDR1 SEHNR and CDR2 FQNEAQ (reference sequence). The CDR3 loop is CASSFRGQGASEAFF. Here the CDR3 DNA reads TGTGCCAGCAGCTTTCGAGGACAGGGGGCTTCTGAAGCTTTCTTT.

The V and J genes are TRBV28 and TRBJ2-1; D tentatively fits TRBD1 or TRBD2 (5 bases each). The CDR3 covers 15 residues. Trimming took off 8 bases at V and 5 bases at J, with 19 bases between the two ends. The germline V gene encodes CDR1 MDHEN and CDR2 SYDVKM. CDR3 nucleotide sequence: TGTGCCAGCGGGGTCGGGCAGGGAGACCACAATGAGCAGTTCTTC. Translating it yields CASGVGQGDHNEQFF.

At least ten counts were recorded for this clonotype. This chain links TRBV27 with TRBJ2-1; TRBD2 is a possible D gene (7 bases). Germline V CDR1 and CDR2: MNHEY, SMNVEV (reference sequence). CDR3 length: 15 amino acids. Trimming removed 6 bases at V and 1 base at J, with 13 bases between. The DNA for the CDR3 is TGTGCCAGCAGGGGGGGCGGGGGATCCTACAATGAGCAGTTCTTC. Protein: CASRGGGGSYNEQFF.

This clonotype was counted once. One junction end does not reproduce the germline sequence, and a read error may be involved. The V gene is TRBV18, the J gene TRBJ2-5; D assignment may be TRBD1 or TRBD2 (5 bases each). This CDR3 spans 13 amino acids. CDR1 and CDR2 (germline): KGHSH, LQKENI. This chain's CDR3 is CASSPLPGTPRNF. The DNA of the CDR3 is TGTGCCAGCTCACCACTCCCTGGGACCCCCAGGAACTTC.